A selection of T cell receptor beta chains follows, all from one sample in a study of regulatory and conventional T cells in RAG deficiency. Assay used: immunoSEQ multiplex PCR; TCRdb lists only in-frame clones, some missing. The repertoire holds about 20,000 clones, with roughly 87% as singletons. In addition, the sample was reused for a study of regulatory T cells.

The sequenced sample was Tregs sorted from blood. The receptors derive from a human donor in good health. Each CDR3 is given with its conserved first and last residue. D genes are given only for firm matches. Clone size appears in some rows only: once, few, many, or a class for an expanded clone.

d_call j_call v_call clone_size cdr3_length cdr3_nt cdr3_aa
NA TRBJ1-1 TRBV15 once 14 TGTGCCACCAGCAGAGATGTTACGAACACTGAAGCTTTCTTT CATSRDVTNTEAFF
TRBD1 TRBJ1-6 TRBV5-4 once 14 TGTGCCAGCACCAGGACAGGGGGTCTTTCACCCCTCCACTTT CASTRTGGLSPLHF
NA TRBJ2-5 TRBV19 NA 13 TGTGCCAGTAGTACCGGGACCCAAGAGACCCAGTACTTC CASSTGTQETQYF
NA TRBJ2-1 TRBV5-8 once 16 TGTGCCAGCAGCTCCACCCGGGGGTGGGAGAAAAATGAGCAGTTCTTC CASSSTRGWEKNEQFF
TRBD2 TRBJ2-3 TRBV5-1 NA 14 TGTGCCAGCTTGATGTGGGGCGGGGGAGATACGCAGTATTTT CASLMWGGGDTQYF
NA TRBJ1-2 TRBV5-1 NA 12 TGCGCCAGCGGACAGTATAACTATGGCTACACCTTC CASGQYNYGYTF
NA TRBJ1-2 TRBV5-1 NA 14 TGCGCCAGCAGCTCCGGACCGGGCCGCTATGGCTACACCTTC CASSSGPGRYGYTF
NA TRBJ1-4 TRBV6-1 NA 12 TGTGCCAGCAGTGAAGCCGGGGGGGAAACGTTTTTT CASSEAGGETFF
TRBD2 TRBJ2-7 TRBV6-5 NA 14 TGTGCCAGCAGTGAATCCGGGAGGGCCAACGAGCAGTACTTC CASSESGRANEQYF
NA TRBJ2-5 TRBV7-8 NA 13 TGTGCCAGCAGCTCCGGCCCTAGAGAGACCCAGTACTTC CASSSGPRETQYF
NA TRBJ1-5 TRBV10-3 NA 19 TGTGCCATCAGTGAGTCGATTTTCGGAGGAAGTGTGTACAATCAGCCCCAGCATTTT CAISESIFGGSVYNQPQHF
NA TRBJ2-5 TRBV19 NA 14 TGTGCCAGTAGTAAAGTCGGGTCCCGGGAGACCCAGTACTTC CASSKVGSRETQYF
TRBD2 TRBJ2-7 TRBV28 NA 17 TGTGCCAGCAGTTTCGAGGTGGGACTAGCGAGTACCTACGAGCAGTACTTC CASSFEVGLASTYEQYF
TRBD1 TRBJ1-5 TRBV5-5 NA 15 TGTGCCAGCAGCCAAGGACAGGCGCGCAATCAGCCCCAGCATTTT CASSQGQARNQPQHF
TRBD1 TRBJ1-2 TRBV29-1 NA 13 TGCAGCGTGACAGGGGAAGCAGCCTATGGCTACACCTTC CSVTGEAAYGYTF
TRBD2 TRBJ2-3 TRBV2 NA 14 TGTGCCATTCAGCGGGAGCGAATCACAGATACGCAGTATTTT CAIQRERITDTQYF
TRBD1 TRBJ1-2 TRBV10-2 NA 13 TGCGCCAGCAGGACCGGACAGGGCGATGGCTACACCTTC CASRTGQGDGYTF
NA TRBJ2-1 TRBV28 once 15 TGTGCCAGCAGTTTATCAGGGGACCCCTACAATGAGCAGTTCTTC CASSLSGDPYNEQFF
TRBD1 TRBJ1-6 TRBV6-1 NA 15 TGTGCCAGCAGGGACAGGGTGAGTGTTAATTCACCCCTCCACTTT CASRDRVSVNSPLHF
NA TRBJ2-5 TRBV7-9 once 13 TGTGCCAGCAGCTTATCCGGTCGGGAGACCCAGTACTTC CASSLSGRETQYF